The clone carrying this TCR beta chain turned up a few times. Patients counted as stable if ophthalmopathy did not develop within 18 months. Newly diagnosed patients aged 18 to 65 had hyperthyroidism of under 2 months' duration. Orbital computed tomography and thyroid ultrasound, together with serum TRAb and thyroxine and clinical symptoms, were used for diagnoses. This sample was taken from a study of T cells in Graves' hyperthyroidism and ophthalmopathy. From RNA transcripts, TCR beta CDR3 regions were amplified. RT-PCR in the first round (using the HTBI primer set) targeted the TCR CDR3. TCRdb re-called the multiplex PCR reads with MiXCR, one entry per CDR3 protein. The sample has approximately 560,000 distinct CDR3 sequences, about half seen once. The CDR3 loop spans 13 amino acids. Germline V lookup: CDR1 DFQATT, CDR2 SNEGSKA (reference sequence). Between the trimmed V and J ends, which lost 0 bases and 3 bases, there was a span of 6 bases.

The sample consisted of peripheral blood or thyroid tissue (not recorded which). The chain combines TRBV20-1 with TRBJ1-5; D gene uncertain. This clonotype was obtained from a young woman with Graves' hyperthyroidism. The CDR3 spells CSARDQPNQPQHF. CDR3 sequence (DNA): TGCAGTGCTAGAGATCAACCCAATCAGCCCCAGCATTTT.